Listed below are T cell receptor beta chains from one sample, sequenced in a study of cytomegalovirus exposure and HLA in healthy donors. Sequencing was performed with immunoSEQ multiplex PCR; in TCRdb, only in-frame clones are kept and a portion is missing. The sample includes 75,000 to 90,000 clones, 79% seen only once; the top ten take roughly 22%. The sample taken for sequencing was PBMCs. These receptors all stem from a middle-aged woman in good health and CMV-seropositive. Each CDR3 is given with its conserved first and last residue. D genes are given only for firm matches. A row's size may be missing; if present it is once, few, many or a size class.

cdr3_aa | cdr3_nt | d_call | clone_size | v_call | cdr3_length | j_call
CASSGRDLFSYEQYF | TGTGCCAGCAGTGGGCGGGACCTATTCTCCTACGAGCAGTACTTC | - | - | TRBV6-1 | 15 | TRBJ2-7
CASSSREQGEAFF | TGTGCCAGCAGCTCTAGGGAACAGGGTGAAGCTTTCTTT | - | - | TRBV7-8 | 13 | TRBJ1-1
CASRPSGGSYEQYF | TGCGCCAGCAGGCCAAGCGGGGGATCCTACGAGCAGTACTTC | TRBD2 | - | TRBV4-1 | 14 | TRBJ2-7
CSVDPTLQGQETQYF | TGCAGCGTTGACCCGACCTTACAGGGTCAAGAGACCCAGTACTTC | - | - | TRBV29-1 | 15 | TRBJ2-5
CASSRLTGRGRTGELFF | TGCGCCAGCAGCCGCCTGACAGGGAGAGGGCGAACCGGGGAGCTGTTTTTT | TRBD1 | - | TRBV4-1 | 17 | TRBJ2-2
CASSSAGGSYEQYF | TGCGCCAGCAGCTCGGCGGGGGGCTCCTACGAGCAGTACTTC | TRBD2 | - | TRBV5-1 | 14 | TRBJ2-7
CASSFSGSSYNEQFF | TGTGCCAGCAGTTTTAGCGGGAGCTCCTACAATGAGCAGTTCTTC | TRBD2 | few | TRBV7-3 | 15 | TRBJ2-1
CASSLQGASNQPQHF | TGTGCCAGCTCACTACAGGGGGCGAGCAATCAGCCCCAGCATTTT | TRBD1 | - | TRBV18 | 15 | TRBJ1-5
CSVPATSGGAGDTQYF | TGCAGCGTTCCCGCGACTAGCGGGGGGGCAGGAGATACGCAGTATTTT | TRBD2 | - | TRBV29-1 | 16 | TRBJ2-3
CAWGLLAGGPRETQYF | TGTGCCTGGGGACTCTTAGCGGGAGGGCCGCGGGAGACCCAGTACTTC | TRBD2 | few | TRBV30 | 16 | TRBJ2-5
CSVARDRAAEAFF | TGCAGCGTAGCCCGGGACAGGGCTGCGGAAGCTTTCTTT | TRBD1 | - | TRBV29-1 | 13 | TRBJ1-1
CASSGGLMGPYEQYF | TGTGCCAGCTCAGGAGGGTTAATGGGACCTTACGAGCAGTACTTC | - | - | TRBV18 | 15 | TRBJ2-7
CASSSPNRQGAVDYGYTF | TGTGCCAGCAGCTCGCCCAATAGACAGGGGGCGGTCGACTATGGCTACACCTTC | TRBD1 | - | TRBV5-4 | 18 | TRBJ1-2
CASSLTLTGEQYF | TGCGCCAGCAGCTTGACCCTCACAGGCGAGCAGTACTTC | - | - | TRBV5-1 | 13 | TRBJ2-7
CASSEQLPTGLRSGNTIYF | TGTGCCAGCAGTGAACAACTACCGACGGGTTTGAGGTCTGGAAACACCATATATTTT | - | few | TRBV2 | 19 | TRBJ1-3
CASSLLGDQETQYF | TGTGCCAGCAGCTTGTTGGGAGATCAAGAGACCCAGTACTTC | - | - | TRBV5-6 | 14 | TRBJ2-5
CASGGVGGKVPQYF | TGTGCCAGCGGGGGGGTAGGGGGTAAAGTGCCCCAGTACTTC | - | few | TRBV6-5 | 14 | TRBJ2-5
CASSYMGLAGGASTDTQYF | TGTGCCAGCAGTTATATGGGACTAGCGGGGGGAGCTAGCACAGATACGCAGTATTTT | TRBD2 | - | TRBV2 | 19 | TRBJ2-3
CASSPPGTSFVYNEQFF | TGTGCCAGCAGTCCCCCCGGGACTAGCTTCGTTTACAATGAGCAGTTCTTC | TRBD2 | - | TRBV2 | 17 | TRBJ2-1
CASSLWLAGGRDEQYF | TGTGCCAGCAGCCTTTGGCTAGCGGGGGGGCGGGACGAGCAGTACTTC | - | - | TRBV21-1 | 16 | TRBJ2-7
CATSRVRAGNQPQHF | TGTGCCACCAGCAGAGTCAGGGCAGGGAATCAGCCCCAGCATTTT | - | - | TRBV15 | 15 | TRBJ1-5
CASSSGTPYNEQFF | TGCGCCAGCAGCTCCGGGACACCCTACAATGAGCAGTTCTTC | - | - | TRBV5-1 | 14 | TRBJ2-1
CASRDGRSYNEQFF | TGTGCCAGTAGGGACGGGAGGAGTTACAATGAGCAGTTCTTC | TRBD2 | - | TRBV19 | 14 | TRBJ2-1
CASSPRASGGARQETQYF | TGTGCCAGCTCCCCCAGGGCTAGCGGGGGGGCAAGACAAGAGACCCAGTACTTC | TRBD2 | - | TRBV18 | 18 | TRBJ2-5
CASSFRQGLAGELFF | TGTGCCAGCAGTTTTCGACAGGGTTTGGCCGGGGAGCTGTTTTTT | TRBD1 | - | TRBV27 | 15 | TRBJ2-2
CAWLPGQGATDTQYF | TGTGCCTGGCTACCGGGACAGGGGGCCACAGATACGCAGTATTTT | TRBD1 | - | TRBV30 | 15 | TRBJ2-3
CASRYREDTEAFF | TGTGCCAGCAGATACAGGGAAGACACTGAAGCTTTCTTT | - | few | TRBV6-1 | 13 | TRBJ1-1
CASSSSGVGQNEKLFF | TGTGCCAGCAGTTCCTCAGGAGTAGGACAGAATGAAAAACTGTTTTTT | - | - | TRBV6-5 | 16 | TRBJ1-4
CASRKQGTGQPQHF | TGTGCCTCACGGAAACAGGGCACGGGGCAGCCCCAGCATTTT | - | - | TRBV30 | 14 | TRBJ1-5
CASSDLAGGRETQYF | TGTGCCAGCAGTGATTTAGCGGGGGGGCGTGAGACCCAGTACTTC | TRBD2 | - | TRBV6-1 | 15 | TRBJ2-5
CASSRGQAMNTEAFF | TGTGCCAGCTCACGGGGACAGGCGATGAACACTGAAGCTTTCTTT | TRBD1 | - | TRBV18 | 15 | TRBJ1-1
CASKLAGAYNEQFF | TGTGCCAGCAAACTAGCGGGGGCTTACAATGAGCAGTTCTTC | TRBD2 | - | TRBV6-5 | 14 | TRBJ2-1
CASRISGYSNQPQHF | TGTGCCAGCAGAATCTCGGGGTATAGCAATCAGCCCCAGCATTTT | - | - | TRBV27 | 15 | TRBJ1-5
CASRTGGSGANVLTF | TGTGCCAGTAGGACAGGGGGCTCTGGGGCCAACGTCCTGACTTTC | TRBD1 | - | TRBV6-1 | 15 | TRBJ2-6
CASSLYQGSYEQYF | TGTGCCAGCAGCTTATATCAGGGCTCCTACGAGCAGTACTTC | - | - | TRBV7-6 | 14 | TRBJ2-7
CASSEGQGHTDTQYF | TGTGCCAGCAGTGAAGGACAGGGACACACAGATACGCAGTATTTT | TRBD1 | - | TRBV6-1 | 15 | TRBJ2-3
CASSLGAGGAASYEQYF | TGTGCCAGCAGTTTAGGGGCGGGAGGCGCTGCCTCCTACGAGCAGTACTTC | TRBD2 | - | TRBV2 | 17 | TRBJ2-7
CASSSGTSTYEQYF | TGTGCCAGCAGTTCCGGGACTTCCACCTACGAGCAGTACTTC | - | - | TRBV7-9 | 14 | TRBJ2-7
CASSFGGRGYTF | TGTGCCAGCAGTTTCGGGGGGCGCGGCTACACCTTC | - | - | TRBV28 | 12 | TRBJ1-2
CASSPLGRTNEKLFF | TGTGCCAGCTCACCACTGGGGAGGACTAATGAAAAACTGTTTTTT | - | - | TRBV18 | 15 | TRBJ1-4
CASSQSTGVTLEAFF | TGCGCCAGCAGCCAGTCGACAGGGGTGACCCTTGAAGCTTTCTTT | TRBD1 | - | TRBV4-1 | 15 | TRBJ1-1
CASSLTGGTEAFF | TGTGCCAGCAGCTTAACAGGGGGCACTGAAGCTTTCTTT | TRBD1 | - | TRBV7-9 | 13 | TRBJ1-1
CASSVLAGGTDTQYF | TGTGCCAGCAGTGTACTAGCGGGGGGCACAGATACGCAGTATTTT | TRBD2 | - | TRBV6-1 | 15 | TRBJ2-3
CASAGNSYEQYF | TGTGCCAGCGCAGGGAACTCCTACGAGCAGTACTTC | - | - | TRBV7-9 | 12 | TRBJ2-7
CASNLGQGNTGELFF | TGTGCCAGCAACTTAGGCCAGGGGAACACCGGGGAGCTGTTTTTT | - | - | TRBV2 | 15 | TRBJ2-2
CASSRATGGSYNEQFF | TGCGCCAGCAGCCGAGCTACAGGGGGCTCCTACAATGAGCAGTTCTTC | TRBD1 | - | TRBV5-1 | 16 | TRBJ2-1
CASGSRRQGWDTQYF | TGTGCTAGTGGTTCGCGTCGACAGGGCTGGGATACGCAGTATTTT | TRBD1 | - | TRBV12-5 | 15 | TRBJ2-3
CASSYDRVNQPQHF | TGTGCCAGCAGTTATGACAGGGTCAATCAGCCCCAGCATTTT | TRBD1 | - | TRBV6-5 | 14 | TRBJ1-5
CASSDGIGQGINQPQHF | TGTGCCAGCAGTGATGGGATTGGACAGGGGATCAATCAGCCCCAGCATTTT | TRBD1 | - | TRBV6-1 | 17 | TRBJ1-5
CASSERGGGTYNEQFF | TGTGCCAGCAGTGAACGTGGCGGGGGGACCTACAATGAGCAGTTCTTC | TRBD2 | - | TRBV6-1 | 16 | TRBJ2-1
CASSQGQSSNQPQHF | TGCGCCAGCAGCCAAGGACAGAGTAGCAATCAGCCCCAGCATTTT | - | - | TRBV4-1 | 15 | TRBJ1-5
CASRRGTSGESYEQYF | TGTGCCAGTAGGAGGGGGACTAGCGGGGAGTCCTACGAGCAGTACTTC | TRBD2 | - | TRBV19 | 16 | TRBJ2-7
CASMLAGETQYF | TGTGCCAGCATGCTAGCGGGAGAGACCCAGTACTTC | TRBD2 | few | TRBV2 | 12 | TRBJ2-5
CASREDRGTYNEQFF | TGTGCCAGCAGGGAGGACAGGGGTACCTACAATGAGCAGTTCTTC | TRBD1 | - | TRBV2 | 15 | TRBJ2-1
CASSHRDRSYEQYF | TGTGCCAGCAGCCACCGGGACAGGTCCTACGAGCAGTACTTC | TRBD1 | - | TRBV7-9 | 14 | TRBJ2-7